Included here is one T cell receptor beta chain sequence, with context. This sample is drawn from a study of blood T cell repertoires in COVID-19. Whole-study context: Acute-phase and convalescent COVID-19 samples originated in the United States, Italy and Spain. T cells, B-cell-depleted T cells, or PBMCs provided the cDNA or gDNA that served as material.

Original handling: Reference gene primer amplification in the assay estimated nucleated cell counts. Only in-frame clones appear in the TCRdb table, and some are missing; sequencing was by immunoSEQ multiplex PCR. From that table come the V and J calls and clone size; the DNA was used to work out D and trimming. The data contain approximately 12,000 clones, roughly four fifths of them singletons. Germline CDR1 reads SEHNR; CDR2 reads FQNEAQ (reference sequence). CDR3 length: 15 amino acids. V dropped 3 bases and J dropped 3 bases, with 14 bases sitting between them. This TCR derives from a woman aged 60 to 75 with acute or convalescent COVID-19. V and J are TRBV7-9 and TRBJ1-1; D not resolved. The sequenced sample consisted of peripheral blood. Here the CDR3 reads CASSLGQLGDTEAFF. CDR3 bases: TGTGCCAGCAGCTTGGGCCAACTCGGGGACACTGAAGCTTTCTTT.